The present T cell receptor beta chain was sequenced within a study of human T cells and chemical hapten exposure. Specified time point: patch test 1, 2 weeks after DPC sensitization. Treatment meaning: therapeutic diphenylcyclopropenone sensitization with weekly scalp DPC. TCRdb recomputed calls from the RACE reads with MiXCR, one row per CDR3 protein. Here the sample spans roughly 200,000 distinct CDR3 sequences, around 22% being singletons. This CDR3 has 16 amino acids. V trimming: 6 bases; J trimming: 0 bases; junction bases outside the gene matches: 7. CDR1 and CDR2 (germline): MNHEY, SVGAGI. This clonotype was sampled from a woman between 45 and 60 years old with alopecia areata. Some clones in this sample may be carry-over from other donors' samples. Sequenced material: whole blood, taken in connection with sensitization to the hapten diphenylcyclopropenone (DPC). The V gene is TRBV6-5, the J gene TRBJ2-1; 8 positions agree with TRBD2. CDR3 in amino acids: CASSPKSGSSYNEQFF. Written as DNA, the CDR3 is TGTGCCAGCAGCCCAAAAAGCGGGAGCTCCTACAATGAGCAGTTCTTC.